The 17 T cell receptor beta chains reported below all come from one sample, sequenced in a study of T-cell reconstitution after alpha-beta-depleted transplantation in children. Unique molecular identifiers were incorporated during preparation of the TCRbeta library. One entry per CDR3 protein, called by TCRdb with MiXCR from the PCR reads. Among hundreds of thousands of distinct CDR3 sequences listed, about 18% were seen once. The source material was PBMCs from the stem cell graft donor, sampled from the stem cell graft. Every receptor here comes from a human donor who donated a stem cell graft to a child with acute lymphoblastic leukemia.

The chain joins TRBV5-1 to TRBJ2-1, with TRBD1 identical over 7 bases. With V trimmed by 1 base and J by 4 bases, 8 bases remained unmatched. Germline CDR1 is SGHRS and CDR2 is YFSETQ. The CDR3 is 16 residues long. CDR3 DNA: TGCGCCAGCAGCTTGATGGGACAGACCTTTTACAATGAGCAGTTCTTC. Its translation is CASSLMGQTFYNEQFF.

This chain uses TRBV29-1 with TRBJ2-7, with 7 bases that match TRBD2. Germline CDR1 and CDR2: SQVTM and ANQGSEA. The junction had 12 bases not matched to a gene; V was cut back by 6 bases and J by 4 bases. The CDR3 runs 14 residues. The CDR3, as DNA: TGCAGCGTGGATCTTCGGGCGGGAGAGTACGAGCAGTACTTC. This encodes CSVDLRAGEYEQYF.

The rearrangement links TRBV20-1 to TRBJ2-1; TRBD2 is a possible D gene (5 bases). CDR3 length equals 13 residues. V dropped 6 bases and J dropped 5 bases, with 14 bases sitting between them. CDR1 DFQATT and CDR2 SNEGSKA come from the germline V gene (reference sequence). CDR3 DNA sequence: TGCAGTGCCCCGGTTAGCGCCGACAATGAGCAGTTCTTC. It codes for CSAPVSADNEQFF.

The chain's CDR3 is CASSPPGTVNTGELFF. The CDR3 nucleotides are TGTGCCAGCTCACCTCCTGGGACAGTGAACACCGGGGAGCTGTTTTTT. The gene calls are TRBV18 and TRBJ2-2; 7 positions match TRBD1. Per germline, CDR1 KGHSH and CDR2 LQKENI. V gave up 3 bases and J gave up 1 base; unmatched junction bases: 5. The CDR3 contains 16 residues.

This clonotype was counted many times. This sequence joins TRBV12-3 or TRBV12-4 and TRBJ1-5; the D is unclear. Deletions cut 4 bases from V and 0 bases from J, with 7 bases between. This CDR3 contains 14 residues. In DNA, the CDR3 is TGTGCCAGCAGTTCGACGGATAGCAATCAGCCCCAGCATTTT. It is translated as CASSSTDSNQPQHF.

The chain couples TRBV10-3 to TRBJ2-7, with D perhaps matching TRBD2 (6 bases). The germline V gene has CDR1 ENHRY and CDR2 SYGVKD. The germline V and J ends were trimmed by 6 bases and 3 bases, with 12 bases remaining between them. The CDR3 is made up of 13 amino acids. CDR3 amino acids: CAIRGGEDYEQYF. In nucleotides, the CDR3 is TGTGCCATCAGGGGGGGAGAAGACTACGAGCAGTACTTC.

The chain carries TRBV3-1 and TRBJ2-7; D is possibly TRBD1 or TRBD2 (5 bases each). Germline V lookup: CDR1 LGHDT, CDR2 YNNKEL (reference sequence). The CDR3 loop spans 15 amino acids. Trimming stripped 0 bases from V and 1 base from J, with 10 bases between. The CDR3, as DNA: TGTGCCAGCAGCCAAGATAGGGACGGTTCCTACGAGCAGTACTTC. Amino acids: CASSQDRDGSYEQYF.

The chain carries TRBV27 and TRBJ2-1; 8 bases align to TRBD1. V dropped 5 bases and J dropped 8; count of bases not matched to a gene: 11. This CDR3 contains 15 residues. Germline values: CDR1 MNHEY, CDR2 SMNVEV (reference sequence). CDR3 DNA sequence: TGTGCCAGCAGTCCTCGGACAGGGCGGGGCGATGAGCAGTTCTTC. This encodes CASSPRTGRGDEQFF.

Only a few counts were recorded for this clonotype. The J gene is TRBJ2-3, the V gene TRBV9; D is tentatively TRBD1 or TRBD2 (5 bases each). V was clipped by 0 bases and J by 6 bases, with 17 bases between them. Germline V gives CDR1 SGDLS, CDR2 YYNGEE. The CDR3 consists of 16 residues. The CDR3 region is CASSVDNQGLADTQYF. The CDR3 DNA sequence: TGTGCCAGCAGCGTAGATAATCAGGGTTTAGCGGATACGCAGTATTTT.

The chain couples TRBV27 to TRBJ2-7; TRBD2 matches at 7 bases. Germline-derived CDR1 and CDR2 are MNHEY and SMNVEV (reference sequence). There are 15 residues in the CDR3. V gave up 2 bases and J gave up 5 bases; unmatched junction bases: 9. The CDR3 protein is CASSLAGVSGDEQYF. CDR3 DNA sequence: TGTGCCAGCAGTTTAGCGGGAGTTTCGGGGGACGAGCAGTACTTC.

V gene TRBV5-1 combines with J gene TRBJ2-1; 12 nucleotides match TRBD2. V shed 0 bases and J 4 bases; nucleotides not matched to a gene: 11. Germline assignment: CDR1 SGHRS and CDR2 YFSETQ. The CDR3 loop spans 19 amino acids. The CDR3 bases are TGCGCCAGCAGCTTGGCCTGGCTAGCGGGAGGGCAGAGTTACAATGAGCAGTTCTTC. Translated, it gives CASSLAWLAGGQSYNEQFF.

The chain carries TRBV4-2 and TRBJ2-1, with 11 bases fitting TRBD2. J was trimmed by 0 bases and V by 3 bases; bases with no gene match: 7. There are 18 residues in the CDR3. In germline, CDR1 is LGHNA, CDR2 YNFKEQ. For the CDR3, the DNA is TGTGCCAGCAGCCAGCCCGGGACTAGCGGCTTCTCCTACAATGAGCAGTTCTTC. This gives the protein CASSQPGTSGFSYNEQFF.

In its sample, this clonotype was seen a few times. The chain combines TRBV14 with TRBJ2-7; 11 bases match TRBD2. This CDR3 comprises 16 residues. The germline V gene encodes CDR1 SGHDN and CDR2 FVKESK. Trimming at V came to 1 base and at J to 4 bases, leaving 6 bases not matched to a gene. CDR3 protein: CASSQVSGLAGYEQYF. CDR3 DNA sequence: TGTGCCAGCAGCCAAGTTTCAGGACTAGCGGGTTACGAGCAGTACTTC.

The CDR3 reads CASSLFGRSTDTQYF. DNA of the CDR3: TGCGCCAGCAGCTTGTTCGGGAGAAGCACAGATACGCAGTATTTT. The V call is TRBV5-1, the J call TRBJ2-3; TRBD2 might be the D (6 bases). The length of the CDR3 is 15 residues. V gave up 1 base and J gave up 0 bases, with 9 bases separating them. The germline gives CDR1 SGHRS, CDR2 YFSETQ.

This chain joins TRBV11-2 and TRBJ2-1; TRBD2 agrees at 9 bases. This CDR3 contains 16 residues. With V trimmed by 7 bases and J by 5 bases, 12 bases remained unmatched. The germline CDR1 and CDR2 sequences are SGHAT and FQNNGV. This CDR3 is CASTDWGGRANNEQFF. CDR3 DNA sequence: TGTGCCAGCACCGACTGGGGCGGGAGGGCCAACAATGAGCAGTTCTTC.

V and J are TRBV14 and TRBJ2-1; possibly TRBD2 for D (6 bases). The CDR3 runs 16 residues. Trimming took 2 bases from V and 2 from J, leaving 13 bases between them. Per the germline V gene, CDR1 is SGHDN and CDR2 is FVKESK. The CDR3 spells CASSQRPAGTYNEQFF. The CDR3, as DNA: TGTGCCAGCAGCCAAAGACCAGCGGGTACCTACAATGAGCAGTTCTTC.

The J gene is TRBJ2-7, the V gene TRBV5-1; no reliable D call. The V gene lost 0 bases and the J gene lost 4 bases, with 11 bases spanning the gap. Germline CDR1 is SGHRS and CDR2 is YFSETQ. The CDR3 spans 14 residues. This CDR3 reads CASSLGQLAYEQYF. The CDR3 region has the DNA TGCGCCAGCAGCTTGGGGCAGCTTGCATACGAGCAGTACTTC.